This T cell receptor (beta chain) was observed in a study of T cell changes during pregnancy in multiple sclerosis. Some clones are missing from TCRdb's copy, which holds only in-frame ones; the method was immunoSEQ multiplex PCR. Counted here are roughly 57,000 clones, around 92% occurring once; the ten biggest clones make up approximately 0.58%. Per the germline V gene, CDR1 is SGHTS and CDR2 is YDEGEE. The CDR3 extends over 13 amino acids. V gave up 0 bases and J gave up 0 bases, with 3 bases separating them. Sequencing used CD4+ T cells from peripheral blood mononuclear cells, obtained after pregnancy. The gene calls are TRBV5-8 and TRBJ1-1; D remains unclear. This TCR was sampled from a female donor with multiple sclerosis, enrolled in a pregnancy study. The CDR3 is CASSLGLNTEAFF. DNA of the CDR3: TGTGCCAGCAGCTTGGGGCTGAACACTGAAGCTTTCTTT. Supplemented by reference TRBV5-8 and TRBJ1-1, the full variable domain reads EAGVTQSPTHLIKTRGQQATLRCSPISGHTSVYWYQQALGLGLQFLLWYDEGEERNRGNFPPRFSGRQFPNYSSELNVNALELEDSALYLCASSLGLNTEAFFGQGTRLTVV.